This TCR beta chain derives from a study of beta chain features in type 1 diabetes. Broader study findings: Among all four CD4+ subsets, Type 1 diabetes patients had TCRB CDR3s that were moderately but significantly shorter. For patients, the naive, central memory and Treg TCRB repertoires appeared more alike than for healthy donors. Fewer junction insertions and more nucleotide deletions appeared in type 1 diabetes patients.

Expressed TCRB transcripts were sequenced, since all the RNA that had been isolated was reverse transcribed. Here immunoSEQ multiplex PCR was the method, and the copy in TCRdb shows in-frame clones only, minus some. The repertoire holds about 390,000 clones, about 10% seen once, with about 0.64% in the top ten. In regard to this clone: Its antigen is unknown.

A single heparinised draw of approximately 100 mL on average was taken per donor. Sorting that relied on CD45RO/CCR7/CD25/CD127/CD95/CD27 yielded CD4+ naive, central memory, regulatory and stem cell-like memory cells. CDR3 size: 17 residues. V dropped 0 bases and J dropped 5 bases, with 19 bases sitting between them. Germline CDR1 and CDR2: SGHNT and YENEEA. The chain employs TRBV11-3 and TRBJ2-5; D not certain. Sequencing input: central memory CD4+ T cells from blood. This receptor was taken from a man under 40 with type 1 diabetes. The CDR3 nucleotides read TGTGCCAGCAGCTTAGATGGCCCGGCAGGCGGAGAGGAGACCCAGTACTTC. Translation gives CASSLDGPAGGEETQYF.